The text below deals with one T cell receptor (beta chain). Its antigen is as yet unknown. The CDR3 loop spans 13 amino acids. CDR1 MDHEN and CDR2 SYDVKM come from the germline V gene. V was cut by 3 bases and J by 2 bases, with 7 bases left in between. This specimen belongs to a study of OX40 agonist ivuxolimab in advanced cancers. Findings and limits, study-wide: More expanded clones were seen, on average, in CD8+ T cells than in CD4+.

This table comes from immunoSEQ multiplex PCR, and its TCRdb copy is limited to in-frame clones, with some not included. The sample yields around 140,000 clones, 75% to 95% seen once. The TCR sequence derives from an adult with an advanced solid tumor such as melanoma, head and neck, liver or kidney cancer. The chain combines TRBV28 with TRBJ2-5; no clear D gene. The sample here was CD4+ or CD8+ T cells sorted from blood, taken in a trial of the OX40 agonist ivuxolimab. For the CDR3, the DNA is TGTGCCAGCAGTTTTGGGCGACAAGAGACCCAGTACTTC. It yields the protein CASSFGRQETQYF.